Here is one TCR beta chain with its context. The entry originates in a study of somatic mutations in cytotoxic T cells in rheumatoid arthritis. Across the study: Patient blood (around 31 ml EDTA) was taken immediately after diagnosis and before treatment.

Some clones are missing from TCRdb's copy, which holds only in-frame ones; the method was immunoSEQ multiplex PCR. The sample consists of approximately 23,000 clones, roughly 74% of them appearing once. Using positive magnetic bead selection on an AutoMACS, CD4+ and CD8+ cells were isolated, after which their purity was checked by flow cytometry. Sequenced sample: CD8+ T cells sorted from blood. The receptor was isolated from an adult with rheumatoid arthritis.

The CDR3 region is CSVDGLNTEAFF. The CDR3 nucleotides read TGCAGCGTTGACGGATTGAACACTGAAGCTTTCTTT. The chain combines TRBV29-1 with TRBJ1-1; D is ambiguous. Germline-derived CDR1 and CDR2 are SQVTM and ANQGSEA. This CDR3 region has 12 residues. V was clipped by 3 bases and J by 0 bases, with 5 bases between them.